This entry concerns a single T cell receptor beta chain. Its target is not known. Described treatment: roughly nine-day PBMC culture with coronavirus spike peptide pools or control peptides (ViraFEST assay). CD4+ T-cell collection from the unexposed donor predated the COVID-19 pandemic (2011-2018). Scientists ran DNA taken from cultured CD4+ T cells through the Oncomine TCR Beta short-read assay for sequencing. Genomic DNA was extracted from cultured CD4+ T cells. TCRdb re-derived calls from the PCR reads in MiXCR, one entry per CDR3 protein. This sample has about 10,000 distinct CDR3 sequences, with roughly a third found just once. These data belong to a study of vaccination and CD4 T cells after COVID-19. Study as a whole: Six male and four female convalescents took part, two of them Hispanic. Each control was exposed to a CEFX pool, an HIV-1 Nef pool, or no peptide at all.

CDR1 is MDHEN and CDR2 is SYDVKM in the germline V gene. The length of the CDR3 is 14 residues. The V gene lost 2 bases and the J gene lost 6 bases, with 11 bases spanning the gap. The chain carries TRBV28 and TRBJ1-5, with D perhaps TRBD1 (5 bases). Sequences were obtained from CD4+ T cells from blood, cultured in vitro. This clonotype was obtained from a human donor in good health. The CDR3 bases are TGTGCCAGCAGTTTAGTACAGGCAGCTCAGCCCCAGCATTTT. It specifies CASSLVQAAQPQHF.